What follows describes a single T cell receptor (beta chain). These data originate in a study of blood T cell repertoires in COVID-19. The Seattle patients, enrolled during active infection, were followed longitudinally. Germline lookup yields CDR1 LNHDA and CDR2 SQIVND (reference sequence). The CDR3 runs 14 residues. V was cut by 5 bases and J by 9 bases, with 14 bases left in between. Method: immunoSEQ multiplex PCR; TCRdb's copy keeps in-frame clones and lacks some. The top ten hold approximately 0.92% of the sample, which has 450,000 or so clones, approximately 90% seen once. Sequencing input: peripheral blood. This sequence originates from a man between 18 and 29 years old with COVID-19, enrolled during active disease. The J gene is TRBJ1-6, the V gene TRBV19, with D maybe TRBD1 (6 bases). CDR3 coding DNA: TGTGCCAGTAGTTTCGCCAGGGGTTTTTCACCCCTCCACTTT. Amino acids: CASSFARGFSPLHF.